This T cell receptor (beta chain) was recorded in a study of T cells after yellow fever vaccination. Overall study results and limits: A small proportion of clonotypes was detected in both the CD4 and CD8 compartments.

The 5'RACE template-switching step produced TCR cDNA and added a universal primer site and UMIs. TCRdb recomputed calls from the 5' RACE reads with MiXCR, one row per CDR3 protein. The repertoire holds around 310,000 distinct CDR3 sequences, with 3.5% to 5% as singletons. The sample holds many counts of this clonotype. The antigen is not known. Germline CDR1 and CDR2: KGHSH and LQKENI. Trimming stripped 3 bases from V and 4 bases from J, with 19 bases between. The CDR3 is made up of 16 amino acids. Here the sequenced sample was PBMCs, taken 15 days after the yellow fever booster vaccination. The TCR originated in a young man who received the YFV17D yellow fever vaccine. V gene TRBV18 combines with J gene TRBJ2-7; a possible D gene is TRBD1 (6 bases). The CDR3: CASSPAGAGVLYEQYF. In nucleotides, the CDR3 is TGTGCCAGCTCACCGGCTGGGGCAGGGGTGTTGTACGAGCAGTACTTC.